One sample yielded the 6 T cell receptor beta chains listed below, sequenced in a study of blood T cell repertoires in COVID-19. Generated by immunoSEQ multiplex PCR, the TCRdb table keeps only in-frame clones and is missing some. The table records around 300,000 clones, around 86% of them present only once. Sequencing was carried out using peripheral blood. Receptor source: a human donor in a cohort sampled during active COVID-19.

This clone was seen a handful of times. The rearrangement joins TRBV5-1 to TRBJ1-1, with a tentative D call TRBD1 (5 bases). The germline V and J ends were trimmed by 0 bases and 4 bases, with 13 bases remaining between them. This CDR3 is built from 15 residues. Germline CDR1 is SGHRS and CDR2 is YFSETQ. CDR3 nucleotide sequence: TGCGCCAGCAGCTTGGGCGGGACGAGAGCCACTGAAGCTTTCTTT. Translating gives CASSLGGTRATEAFF.

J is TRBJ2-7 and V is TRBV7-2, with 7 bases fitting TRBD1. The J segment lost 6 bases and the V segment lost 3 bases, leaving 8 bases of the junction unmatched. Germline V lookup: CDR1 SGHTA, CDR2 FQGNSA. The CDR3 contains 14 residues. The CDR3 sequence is CASSFVGTVAEQYF. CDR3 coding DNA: TGTGCCAGCAGCTTCGTCGGGACAGTTGCCGAGCAGTACTTC.

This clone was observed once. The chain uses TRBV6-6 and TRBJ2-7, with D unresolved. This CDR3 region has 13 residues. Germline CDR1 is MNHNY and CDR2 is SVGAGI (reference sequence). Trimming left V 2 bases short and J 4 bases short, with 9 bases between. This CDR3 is CASSYGLEYEQYF. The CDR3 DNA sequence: TGTGCCAGCAGTTACGGCTTGGAGTACGAGCAGTACTTC.

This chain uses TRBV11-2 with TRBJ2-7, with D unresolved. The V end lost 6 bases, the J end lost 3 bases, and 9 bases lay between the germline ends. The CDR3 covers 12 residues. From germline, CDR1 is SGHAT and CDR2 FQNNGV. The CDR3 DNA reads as TGTGCCAGCAGTGTGGTAGTCTACGAGCAGTACTTC. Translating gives CASSVVVYEQYF.

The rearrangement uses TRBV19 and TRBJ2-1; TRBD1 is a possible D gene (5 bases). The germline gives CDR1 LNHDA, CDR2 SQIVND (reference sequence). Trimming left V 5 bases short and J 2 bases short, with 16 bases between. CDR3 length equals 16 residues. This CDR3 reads CASSASGRATYNEQFF. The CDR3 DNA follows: TGTGCCAGTAGTGCTTCAGGGCGCGCCACCTACAATGAGCAGTTCTTC.

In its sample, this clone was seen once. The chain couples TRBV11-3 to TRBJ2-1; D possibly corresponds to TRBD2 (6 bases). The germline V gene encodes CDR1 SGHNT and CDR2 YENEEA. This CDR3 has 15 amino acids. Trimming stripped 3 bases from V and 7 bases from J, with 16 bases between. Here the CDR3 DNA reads TGTGCCAGCAGCTTGGGTAGCGGAAGGGCAAATGAGCAGTTCTTC. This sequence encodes CASSLGSGRANEQFF. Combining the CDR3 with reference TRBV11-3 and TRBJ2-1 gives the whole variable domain EAGVVQSPRYKIIEKKQPVAFWCNPISGHNTLYWYLQNLGQGPELLIRYENEEAVDDSQLPKDRFSAERLKGVDSTLKIQPAELGDSAVYLCASSLGSGRANEQFFGPGTRLTVL.